A single TCR beta chain is shown here with its context. Its antigen is as yet unknown. Sample treatment: over 15 received Ad26.COV2.S at low or high dose, single or two shots; roughly 5 received placebo; per-sample allocation not given. It was on day 63 after the first vaccine or placebo injection that samples were taken. Ad26 vector vaccine expressed Wuhan-strain SARS-CoV-2 spike. This table comes from immunoSEQ multiplex PCR, and its TCRdb copy is limited to in-frame clones, with some not included. The table includes 350,000 to 450,000 clones, roughly 90% detected once. This sample is drawn from a study of Ad26.COV2.S vaccination and SARS-CoV-2 variants. Study information: The donor was enrolled in the Ad26.COV2.S arm of the COV1001 trial. Study-wide results and caveats: Quantification of TCR breadth and depth may have yielded underestimates of total T cell responses. Across vaccine and placebo recipients, the breadth of non-spike TCRs was similar.

This CDR3 region has 17 residues. V gave up 4 bases and J gave up 5 bases; unmatched junction bases: 10. The V gene's germline CDR1 is LNHDA and CDR2 SQIVND (reference sequence). The starting material was peripheral blood, obtained in a trial of Ad26.COV2.S vaccine versus placebo. The sequence derives from a person between 18 and 65 years old who received the Ad26.COV2.S COVID-19 vaccine or a placebo. V is TRBV19 and J is TRBJ1-6; 8 bases are shared with TRBD1. This CDR3 is CASSTYLRTGHNSPLHF. CDR3 coding DNA: TGTGCCAGTAGTACCTACCTTAGGACAGGGCATAATTCACCCCTCCACTTT.